The entry that follows covers one TCR beta chain sequence. Antigen: not known. These data are taken from a study of CD8 T cells in ankylosing spondylitis. Study findings and constraints: Typical of ankylosing spondylitis blood, it appeared, was a TCR beta motif of several highly homologous variants.

The germline gives CDR1 SNHLY, CDR2 FYNNEI. The CDR3 has 13 residues. V was trimmed by 11 bases and J by 2 bases, leaving 14 bases between them. TCRdb redid the calling of the 5' RACE reads with MiXCR, one entry per CDR3 protein. Of fewer than 750,000 distinct CDR3 sequences listed, roughly 19% are singletons. The sequencing input was blood, either unsorted or a sorted T cell fraction (not recorded which). This clonotype originated in a male donor with ankylosing spondylitis. The genes are TRBV2 and TRBJ2-3; D is uncertain. DNA for the CDR3: TGTGCCCGAAAAGACTTAAACACAGATACGCAGTATTTT. It codes for CARKDLNTDTQYF.